Shown below are 13 T cell receptor beta chains from a single sample sequenced in a study of T-cell memory formation after mild COVID-19. MiXCR, applied by TCRdb to the 5' RACE reads, yields one record per CDR3 protein. The sample lists about 470,000 distinct CDR3 sequences, 15% to 20% occurring once. The specimen sequenced was PBMCs or a T cell subset sorted from them (not recorded which). These receptors came from an adult woman who had mild COVID-19 (a few samples of this study predate the infection). Cell type and time point are not known.

In its sample, this clonotype was seen a few times. The chain uses TRBV5-1 and TRBJ2-7; D is uncertain. From germline, CDR1 is SGHRS and CDR2 YFSETQ. The CDR3 totals 15 residues. The V gene lost 0 bases and the J gene lost 4 bases, with 14 bases spanning the gap. The CDR3 DNA follows: TGCGCCAGCAGCTTGGTGGCAGGTAACGCTTACGAGCAGTACTTC. This translates into CASSLVAGNAYEQYF. Based on the CDR3 plus reference TRBV5-1 and TRBJ2-7, the full variable domain is KAGVTQTPRYLIKTRGQQVTLSCSPISGHRSVSWYQQTPGQGLQFLFEYFSETQRNKGNFPGRFSGRQFSNSRSEMNVSTLELGDSALYLCASSLVAGNAYEQYFGPGTRLTVT.

The gene calls are TRBV4-1 and TRBJ2-5; a weak D match, TRBD2 (6 bases). Germline CDR1 MGHRA, CDR2 YSYEKL. The ends were cut back, 6 bases at V and 5 bases at J, with 19 bases in the middle. The CDR3 runs to 15 residues. The CDR3 reads CASRPAGERVETQYF. CDR3 coding DNA: TGCGCCAGCAGACCAGCGGGTGAACGAGTGGAGACCCAGTACTTC.

The chain carries TRBV4-1 and TRBJ2-7; 10 bases are shared with TRBD2. The CDR3 extends over 14 amino acids. V shed 3 bases, J shed 4 bases, and the junction held 3 bases outside the gene matches. Per the germline V gene, CDR1 is MGHRA and CDR2 is YSYEKL. CDR3 nucleotide sequence: TGCGCCAGCAGCCACTTAGCGGGGGGTTACGAGCAGTACTTC. The encoded protein is CASSHLAGGYEQYF.

In its sample, this clonotype was seen a few times. This chain joins TRBV7-9 and TRBJ2-1; 8 bases map to TRBD1. Germline trimming cut 5 bases from V and 4 bases from J; bases unmatched to any gene: 7. Per the germline V gene, CDR1 is SEHNR and CDR2 is FQNEAQ (reference sequence). CDR3 size: 15 residues. CDR3 in amino acids: CASSADRDLYNEQFF. The DNA of the CDR3 is TGTGCCAGCAGCGCGGACAGGGATCTGTACAATGAGCAGTTCTTC.

There are a few counts of this clonotype. The genes are TRBV4-1 and TRBJ2-2; D call uncertain. Germline V CDR1 and CDR2: MGHRA, YSYEKL. The CDR3 runs to 12 residues. V was clipped by 0 bases and J by 9 bases, with 5 bases between them. In DNA form, the CDR3 reads TGCGCCAGCAGCCAAGACGGGTGGGAGCTGTTTTTT. Its protein is CASSQDGWELFF.

The CDR3 here is CASSSLSVTDTQYF. Written as DNA, the CDR3 is TGTGCCAGCAGCTCTTTATCCGTCACAGATACGCAGTATTTT. The chain joins TRBV12-3 or TRBV12-4 to TRBJ2-3; D is uncertain. The CDR3 has 14 residues. V was shortened by 6 bases and J by 2 bases, with 12 bases between the two germline ends.

V and J are TRBV7-9 and TRBJ1-6; no reliable D call. The CDR3 has 15 residues. With 7 bases removed from V and 0 bases from J, the gap between germline ends came to 10 bases. The germline CDR1 and CDR2 sequences are SEHNR and FQNEAQ (reference sequence). The CDR3 region has the DNA TGTGCCAGCAAGGCGGGGAGCTCCTATAATTCACCCCTCCACTTT. Translated, it gives CASKAGSSYNSPLHF.

The table lists this clonotype with many counts. The V and J genes are TRBV14 and TRBJ1-1; the D is unclear. Germline V CDR1 and CDR2: SGHDN, FVKESK. The CDR3 loop spans 15 amino acids. Trimming took off 4 bases at V and 4 bases at J, with 16 bases between the two ends. The CDR3 is CASSRILGGVTEAFF. The CDR3, as DNA: TGTGCCAGCAGCCGGATATTAGGTGGGGTCACTGAAGCTTTCTTT. The whole variable domain, filled in from reference TRBV14 and TRBJ1-1, reads EAGVTQFPSHSVIEKGQTVTLRCDPISGHDNLYWYRRVMGKEIKFLLHFVKESKQDESGMPNNRFLAERTGGTYSTLKVQPAELEDSGVYFCASSRILGGVTEAFFGQGTRLTVV.

This clonotype was seen a few times. The CDR3 region has the DNA TGTGCCAGCACCAGAGGGACAGTCCCTGCAAATGAGCAGTTCTTC. The encoded protein is CASTRGTVPANEQFF. The V and J genes are TRBV6-2 or TRBV6-3 and TRBJ2-1, with 7 bases identical to TRBD1. The CDR3 totals 15 residues. CDR1 and CDR2 from the germline V gene are MNHEY and SVGEGT. V lost 7 bases to trimming and J lost 7 bases; unmatched junction nucleotides: 13.

This clonotype was observed a few times. This rearrangement joins TRBV24-1 to TRBJ2-5; maybe TRBD2 (5 bases). The CDR3 has 16 residues. V lost 0 bases and J 4 bases, leaving 14 bases between the germline ends. The germline V gene encodes CDR1 KGHDR and CDR2 SFDVKD. The CDR3: CATSDLHASRGETQYF. The CDR3 nucleotides are TGTGCCACCAGTGATTTGCACGCTAGCCGTGGAGAGACCCAGTACTTC.

Only a few counts were recorded for this clonotype. The genes are TRBV6-5 and TRBJ2-3; 8 bases map to TRBD2. Looked up from germline, CDR1 is MNHEY and CDR2 is SVGAGI. V trimming: 5 bases; J trimming: 5 bases; junction bases outside the gene matches: 12. This CDR3 has 16 amino acids. Here the CDR3 reads CASSPLAGPSRDTQYF. CDR3 sequence (DNA): TGTGCCAGCAGTCCGCTAGCGGGCCCCTCCAGAGATACGCAGTATTTT.

The chain links TRBV9 to TRBJ1-2, with 11 bases aligning to TRBD1. V lost 0 bases and J lost 7; bases outside the gene matches: 8. Germline loops: CDR1 SGDLS, CDR2 YYNGEE. The CDR3 is made up of 16 amino acids. The chain's CDR3 is CASSVASRTGGSGYTF. CDR3 sequence (DNA): TGTGCCAGCAGCGTAGCTTCTAGGACAGGGGGCTCTGGCTACACCTTC.

The DNA of the CDR3 is TGTGCCAGCATGTGGGTGGGAGGAAACACCATATATTTT. It encodes CASMWVGGNTIYF. The chain is built from TRBV27 and TRBJ1-3; no definite D call. Trimming cost V 7 bases and J 4 bases, with 11 bases left between them. Germline assignment: CDR1 MNHEY and CDR2 SMNVEV (reference sequence). The CDR3 is 13 residues long.